A single TCR beta chain is shown here with its context. This receptor's antigen is unknown. Nothing much larger sits one base from this clone, and base qualities are not available. Participants in the prospective study were enrolled through a virtual design, were aged roughly 18 to 100 years, and lived in approximately 25 United States geographic areas. In the prospective study, participants were assigned to cohorts based on the clinical history participants reported in a screening survey and a study questionnaire. In the prospective study, whole blood, serum and a nasopharyngeal or oropharyngeal swab were collected from each participant by mobile phlebotomists. Additional blood draws and questionnaires over an approximately 2-month period could optionally be provided by prospective study participants. Before DNA extraction, prospective study blood samples were shipped either frozen or at room temperature.

The V and J ends are trimmed by 5 bases and 3 bases, leaving 5 bases between them. CDR1 is given as SEHNR and CDR2 as FQNEAQ, both from the germline V gene (reference sequence). The CDR3 spans 11 residues, from the cysteine through the phenylalanine. The DNA shown is the 33-base CDR3, in frame from base 1. TCRbeta CDR3 regions were amplified from genomic DNA using the immunoSEQ Assay, a bias-controlled multiplex PCR. Turning to the authors' computational methods: Nucleated cell counts per sample were estimated from amplification of reference gene primers within the assay. To quantify the absolute abundance of each unique TCRbeta CDR3 rearrangement, sequence reads were collapsed and filtered. For each sample, productive Simpson clonality was calculated as the square root of Simpson's diversity index across productive rearrangements. The immuneACCESS repertoire file appears here via TCRdb, limited to in-frame rearrangements. These files lack a portion of the clones; in checked studies, under half of the deficit traces to unresolved V genes, and the cause of the others is not known. The DNA was the basis for D and trimming; V, J and clone size are from that table. Across this sample there are roughly 300,000 clones, with approximately 91% seen only once. The ten biggest clones cover roughly 2.1% of the sample.

The entry originates in a study of blood T cell repertoires in COVID-19 (dated by TCRdb to 2020 to 2022). About the study as a whole: Samples covering the acute and convalescent phases of COVID-19 were provided by collaborators in the United States, Italy and Spain. The material from the prospective study consisted of cDNA or gDNA derived from T cells, B-cell-depleted T cells, or PBMCs. The dataset comprised deeply sampled blood TCRbeta repertoires from subjects exposed to, actively infected with, or recovered from COVID-19. The repertoires were made available in a free public database intended to serve as a resource for research on the immune response to SARS-CoV-2. The samples were drawn from the first 160 participants of the ongoing ImmuneRACE study and from about 1,200 subjects provided by 6 global collaborators. Nearly every sample came with metadata listing a de-identified subject ID, COVID-19 status, age in years and sex. HLA class I and class II types, where available, came from metadata supplied by the sample provider rather than from assay-based typing.

Results and caveats for the whole study, not just this receptor: Clinical and demographic metadata were provided uncurated, with the amount varying by source and participant.

The sequence was obtained from a middle-aged woman with acute COVID-19. Sequencing used PBMCs or T cells enriched from blood (not recorded which). The V and J genes are TRBV7-9 and TRBJ2-7, with the D gene not clear enough to name. CDR3 loop: CASSGSYEQYF. The DNA is as follows: TGTGCCAGCAGCGGTAGCTACGAGCAGTACTTC. The entire variable domain, with the stretches around the CDR3 drawn from the reference TRBV7-9 and TRBJ2-7 proteins, is DTGVSQNPRHKITKRGQNVTFRCDPISEHNRLYWYRQTLGQGPEFLTYFQNEAQLEKSRLLSDRFSAERPKGSFSTLEIQRTEQGDSAMYLCASSGSYEQYFGPGTRLTVT.